This T cell receptor (beta chain) came from a study of T-cell reconstitution after alpha-beta-depleted transplantation in children. Study observations and caveats: Most T-cell counts and diversity one year after the transplant came from T cells that were newly produced. In patients about two months after transplant, alpha-beta T cells reportedly arose from several hundred expanded graft clones.

A remark on this clonotype: Antigen specificity is unknown.

The CDR3 is 14 residues long. Deletions cut 4 bases from V and 0 bases from J, with 9 bases between. Germline V gene sequence: CDR1 LGHDT, CDR2 YNNKEL (reference sequence). Unique molecular identifiers featured in how the TCRbeta library was prepared. TCRdb re-analysed the PCR reads in MiXCR, keeping a single row per CDR3 protein. Of over 100,000 distinct CDR3 sequences listed, over 6% were seen once; the top ten hold about 15%. The source material was PBMCs, sampled before TCRalphabeta/CD19-depleted stem cell transplant. The V call is TRBV3-1, the J call TRBJ1-1, with D perhaps matching TRBD1 (5 bases). This sequence was found in a boy younger than 10 with acute lymphoblastic leukemia, due to receive a stem cell transplant. The DNA of the CDR3 is TGTGCCAGCAGCCTGAACAGGATGAACACTGAAGCTTTCTTT. Protein product: CASSLNRMNTEAFF.